A selection of T cell receptor beta chains follows, all from one sample in a study of OX40 agonist ivuxolimab in advanced cancers. The method was immunoSEQ multiplex PCR; TCRdb's version includes in-frame clones alone and lacks a portion of them. This sample has 70,000 to 90,000 clones, with about 90% found just once. The specimen was CD4+ or CD8+ T cells sorted from blood, collected in a trial of the OX40 agonist ivuxolimab. The source is an adult with an advanced solid tumor such as melanoma, head and neck, liver or kidney cancer. Both conserved end residues are part of each CDR3. D genes are given only for firm matches. Clone size, where shown, is once, few, many, or a class for clones that have expanded.

abundance | d_gene | j_gene | v_gene | len | CDR3nt | CDR3aa
NA | TRBD1 | TRBJ2-2 | TRBV6-5 | 16 | TGTGCCAGCAGTTACTCGATCAGACAGGGCACCGGGGAGCTGTTTTTT | CASSYSIRQGTGELFF
once | TRBD2 | TRBJ2-7 | TRBV2 | 15 | TGTGCCAGCAGAGCCCCTAGCGGGGGTTCAGCCGAGCAGTACTTC | CASRAPSGGSAEQYF
few | TRBD1 | TRBJ1-2 | TRBV13 | 15 | TGTGCCAGCAGCTTCGGGACAGGGGTCCCGGGGAGCTACACCTTC | CASSFGTGVPGSYTF
NA | NA | TRBJ1-4 | TRBV19 | 14 | TGTGCCAGTCTAGACCGACTTTTGGGTGAAAAACTGTTTTTT | CASLDRLLGEKLFF
NA | NA | TRBJ1-6 | TRBV6-5 | 14 | TGTGCCAGCAGTCACTCCAAGCGGCATATGGCCCTCCACTTT | CASSHSKRHMALHF
NA | TRBD2 | TRBJ2-3 | TRBV30 | 16 | TGTGCCTGGAGTGTACTGGGGGGGTCTCCCACAGATACGCAGTATTTT | CAWSVLGGSPTDTQYF
NA | NA | TRBJ2-1 | TRBV7-9 | 12 | TGTGCCAGTTTTACGTTGGAGGCCGAGCAGTTCTTC | CASFTLEAEQFF
NA | TRBD1 | TRBJ2-1 | TRBV19 | 15 | TGTGCCAGTAGTGAGGGCCGGGACAGATACAATGAGCAGTTCTTC | CASSEGRDRYNEQFF
NA | NA | TRBJ1-2 | TRBV28 | 13 | TGTGCCAGCAGTTTTCAGGGGACCTATGGCTACACCTTC | CASSFQGTYGYTF
NA | TRBD1 | TRBJ1-6 | TRBV30 | 14 | TGTGCCTGGAGTGAAGGACAGGGAGAGTCACCCCTCCACTTT | CAWSEGQGESPLHF
NA | TRBD1 | TRBJ1-1 | TRBV7-9 | 14 | TGTGCCAGCAGCTTAGCAGGGGGCAGGACTGAAGCTTTCTTT | CASSLAGGRTEAFF
NA | TRBD2 | TRBJ2-1 | TRBV7-9 | 17 | TGTGCCAGCAGCCCTCACTTAGCGGGAGGGACACTCAATGAGCAGTTCTTC | CASSPHLAGGTLNEQFF
few | TRBD1 | TRBJ1-6 | TRBV28 | 14 | TGTGCCAGCAGTTTTTGGACAGGGGGAACATCCCTCCACTTT | CASSFWTGGTSLHF
NA | NA | TRBJ1-6 | TRBV30 | 12 | TGTGCCTGGAGGGCGGAAGCTACACCCCTCCACTTT | CAWRAEATPLHF
NA | TRBD2 | TRBJ2-2 | TRBV4-2 | 18 | TGTGCCAGCAGCCAAGAATCGGGACTAGCGGGAATAACCGGGGAGCTGTTTTTT | CASSQESGLAGITGELFF
NA | NA | TRBJ2-7 | TRBV29-1 | 15 | TGCAGCGTTGAAGGGGAGGCAGGGCTACGATACGAGCAGTACTTC | CSVEGEAGLRYEQYF
NA | NA | TRBJ2-3 | TRBV27 | 15 | TGTGCCAGCAGATCTGGGGTGTCTCTCTCAGATACGCAGTATTTT | CASRSGVSLSDTQYF
NA | NA | TRBJ1-5 | TRBV19 | 16 | TGTGCCAGTAGGCCATACCCCATTTGGGGTGGACAGCCCCAGCATTTT | CASRPYPIWGGQPQHF
few | NA | TRBJ1-1 | TRBV9 | 14 | TGTGCCAGCAGCGTTGATCTTTCGCAGACTGAAGCTTTCTTT | CASSVDLSQTEAFF
NA | NA | TRBJ1-2 | TRBV13 | 14 | TGTGCCAGCAGCTTTGGGGGCTCCACCTATGGCTACACCTTC | CASSFGGSTYGYTF
NA | TRBD2 | TRBJ2-1 | TRBV4-1 | 17 | TGCGCCAGCAGCCAACACCGAAGCGGGATTCGGTCCAATGAGCAGTTCTTC | CASSQHRSGIRSNEQFF
NA | NA | TRBJ2-7 | TRBV28 | 14 | TGTGCCAGCAGTTTAGTGGCGGGATCTAACGAGCAGTACTTC | CASSLVAGSNEQYF
NA | NA | TRBJ1-5 | TRBV28 | 18 | TGTGCCAGCAGTTTATCAATGGGGTCGGGGCCCATCTTCCAATCCCAGCATTTT | CASSLSMGSGPIFQSQHF
once | NA | TRBJ1-1 | TRBV6-1 | 14 | TGTGCCAGCACCCTCGGGGAGGTGAACACTGAAGCTTTCTTT | CASTLGEVNTEAFF
NA | NA | TRBJ2-1 | TRBV4-3 | 15 | TGCGCCAGCAGCCATATTTTATCAGGCCAGAGTGAGCAGTTCTTC | CASSHILSGQSEQFF
once | TRBD1 | TRBJ1-5 | TRBV28 | 14 | TGTGCCAGCAGACAACAGGGGATAGATCAGCCCCAGCATTTT | CASRQQGIDQPQHF
NA | NA | TRBJ2-5 | TRBV11-1 | 11 | TGTGCCAGCTCCCCCCAAGAGACCCAGTACTTC | CASSPQETQYF
NA | NA | TRBJ2-7 | TRBV7-9 | 15 | TGTGCCAGCACCCCGAGGGGGGGATTCTCCTACGAGCAGTACTTC | CASTPRGGFSYEQYF
NA | TRBD1 | TRBJ1-1 | TRBV2 | 14 | TGTGCCAGCAATAGGGACAGGGAGAACACTGAAGCTTTCTTT | CASNRDRENTEAFF
NA | NA | TRBJ2-1 | TRBV27 | 13 | TGTGCCAGCAGCCACTCCTCCTACAATGAGCAGTTCTTC | CASSHSSYNEQFF
NA | NA | TRBJ1-5 | TRBV30 | 13 | TGTGCCTGGAGAGGGGCGGGCAATCAGCCCCAGCATTTT | CAWRGAGNQPQHF
NA | TRBD1 | TRBJ1-2 | TRBV13 | 15 | TGTGCCAGCAGCTTAGGATCAGGGGGTGACTATGGCTACACCTTC | CASSLGSGGDYGYTF
NA | NA | TRBJ1-2 | TRBV28 | 13 | TGTGCCAGCAGCCGTTTTGACAGCAATGGCTACACCTTC | CASSRFDSNGYTF
NA | NA | TRBJ1-2 | TRBV5-1 | 13 | TGCGCCAGCAGCATGGACACCAACTATGGCTACACCTTC | CASSMDTNYGYTF
NA | NA | TRBJ2-1 | TRBV19 | 13 | TGTGCCAGTAGTATTGCATCCTACAATGAGCAGTTCTTC | CASSIASYNEQFF
NA | NA | TRBJ1-2 | TRBV4-1 | 14 | TGCGCCAGCAGCCAAGCATATAGTAGGAATGGCTACACCTTC | CASSQAYSRNGYTF
NA | NA | TRBJ1-3 | TRBV4-3 | 16 | TGCGCCAGCAGCGCCCCTCCCTGGGGGGAGGAAAACACCATATATTTT | CASSAPPWGEENTIYF
once | NA | TRBJ2-1 | TRBV27 | 13 | TGTGCCAGCAGTCGAGGCCCCTACAATGAGCAGTTCTTC | CASSRGPYNEQFF
NA | TRBD2 | TRBJ2-1 | TRBV28 | 18 | TGTGCCAGCAGTTTCCCCACAACTAGCGGGAGCTCCTACAATGAGCAGTTCTTC | CASSFPTTSGSSYNEQFF
NA | NA | TRBJ2-7 | TRBV4-2 | 12 | TGTGCCAGCAGCCCCAACACCTACGAGCAGTACTTC | CASSPNTYEQYF